This entry concerns a single TCR beta chain. CDR1 LGHNT and CDR2 FRNRAP come from the germline V gene. This CDR3 region has 17 residues. The V segment lost 2 bases and the J segment 0 bases; nucleotides outside the gene matches: 6. The sample belongs to a study of shared clonotypes between healthy human individuals. Generated by immunoSEQ multiplex PCR, the TCRdb table keeps only in-frame clones and is missing some. The sample yields roughly 2 million clones, about 95% seen once. CD45RO-negative CD8 cells positively selected for CCR7 made up the naive population, which excluded terminally differentiated effector memory CD45RA+ cells.

The clonotype originates from a man aged 18 to 29 in good health. The chain is built from TRBV12-5 and TRBJ2-5; 10 bases map to TRBD2. The sequenced sample was naive CD8+ T cells sorted from blood. The CDR3 region is CASGLTTSGANQETQYF. The CDR3 DNA is TGTGCTAGTGGTTTGACCACTAGCGGGGCCAACCAAGAGACCCAGTACTTC.